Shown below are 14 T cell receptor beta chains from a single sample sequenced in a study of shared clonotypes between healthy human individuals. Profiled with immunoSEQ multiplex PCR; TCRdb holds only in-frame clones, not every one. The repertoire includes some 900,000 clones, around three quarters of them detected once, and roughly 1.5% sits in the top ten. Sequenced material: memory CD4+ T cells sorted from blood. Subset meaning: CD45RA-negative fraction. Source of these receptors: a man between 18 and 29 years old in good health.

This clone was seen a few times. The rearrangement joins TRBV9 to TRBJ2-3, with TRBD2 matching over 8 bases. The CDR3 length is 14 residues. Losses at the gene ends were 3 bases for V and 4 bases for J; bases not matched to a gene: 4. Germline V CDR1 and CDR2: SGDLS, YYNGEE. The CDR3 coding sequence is TGTGCCAGCAGCGCCCCGACTAGCGCAGATACGCAGTATTTT. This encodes CASSAPTSADTQYF.

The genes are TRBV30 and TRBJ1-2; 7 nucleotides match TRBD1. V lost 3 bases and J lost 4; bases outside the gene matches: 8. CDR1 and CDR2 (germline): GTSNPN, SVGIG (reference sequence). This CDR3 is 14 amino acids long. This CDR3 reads CAWRGEGQFYGYTF. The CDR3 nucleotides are TGTGCCTGGAGGGGGGAGGGACAGTTCTATGGCTACACCTTC.

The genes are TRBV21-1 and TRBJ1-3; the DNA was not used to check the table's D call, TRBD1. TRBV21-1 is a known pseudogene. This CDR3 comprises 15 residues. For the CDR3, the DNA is TGTGCCAGCAGCAAAGACACAGGGAGAAGAAACACCATATATTTT. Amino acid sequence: CASSKDTGRRNTIYF.

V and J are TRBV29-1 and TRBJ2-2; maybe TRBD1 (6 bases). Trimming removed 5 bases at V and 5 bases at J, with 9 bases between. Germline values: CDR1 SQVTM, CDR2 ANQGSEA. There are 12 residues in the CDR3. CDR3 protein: CSVSDRTGELFF. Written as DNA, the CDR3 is TGCAGCGTTTCGGACAGAACCGGGGAGCTGTTTTTT.

CDR3 residues: CASSISSGREPQHF. CDR3 in DNA: TGTGCCAGTAGTATTTCGTCGGGGCGCGAGCCCCAGCATTTT. The genes are TRBV19 and TRBJ1-5; possible D gene TRBD1, 5 bases. Germline CDR1 LNHDA, CDR2 SQIVND (reference sequence). The CDR3 has 14 residues. V shed 3 bases and J shed 8 bases, with 14 bases lying between them.

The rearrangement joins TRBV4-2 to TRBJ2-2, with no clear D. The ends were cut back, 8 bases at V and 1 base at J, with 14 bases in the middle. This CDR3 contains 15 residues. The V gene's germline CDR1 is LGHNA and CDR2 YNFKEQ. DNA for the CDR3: TGTGCCAGCTCCCGGAACAGCGAGAACACCGGGGAGCTGTTTTTT. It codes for CASSRNSENTGELFF.

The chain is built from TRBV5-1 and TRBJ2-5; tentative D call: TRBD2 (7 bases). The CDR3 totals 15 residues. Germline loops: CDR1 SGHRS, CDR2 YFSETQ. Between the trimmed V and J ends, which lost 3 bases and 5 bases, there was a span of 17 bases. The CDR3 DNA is TGCGCCAGCAGCTCCCCCGAAGGGGGGGCGGAGACCCAGTACTTC. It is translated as CASSSPEGGAETQYF.

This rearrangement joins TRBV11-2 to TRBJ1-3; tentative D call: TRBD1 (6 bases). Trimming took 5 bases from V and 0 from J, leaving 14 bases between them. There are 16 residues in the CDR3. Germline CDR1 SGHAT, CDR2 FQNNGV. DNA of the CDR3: TGTGCCAGCAGCCCCAAAGGGGGGGTCTCTGGAAACACCATATATTTT. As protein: CASSPKGGVSGNTIYF.

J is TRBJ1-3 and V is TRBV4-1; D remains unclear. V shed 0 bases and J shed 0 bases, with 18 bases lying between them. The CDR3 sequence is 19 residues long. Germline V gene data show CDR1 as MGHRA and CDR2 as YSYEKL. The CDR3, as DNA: TGCGCCAGCAGCCAAGACCCCGGGCAGCCTAGATCCTCTGGAAACACCATATATTTT. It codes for CASSQDPGQPRSSGNTIYF.

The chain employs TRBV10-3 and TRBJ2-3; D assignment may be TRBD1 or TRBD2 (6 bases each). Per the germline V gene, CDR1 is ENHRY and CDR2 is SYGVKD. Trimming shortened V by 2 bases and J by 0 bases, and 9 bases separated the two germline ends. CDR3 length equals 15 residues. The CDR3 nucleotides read TGTGCCATCAGTGAGCGGGGGCAGAGCACAGATACGCAGTATTTT. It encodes CAISERGQSTDTQYF.

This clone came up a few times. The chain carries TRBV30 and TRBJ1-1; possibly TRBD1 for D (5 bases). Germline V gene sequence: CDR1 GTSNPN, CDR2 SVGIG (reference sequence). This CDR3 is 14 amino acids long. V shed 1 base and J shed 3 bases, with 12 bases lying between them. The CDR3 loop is CAWSGSTGDTEAFF. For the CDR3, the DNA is TGTGCCTGGAGTGGATCTACAGGAGACACTGAAGCTTTCTTT.

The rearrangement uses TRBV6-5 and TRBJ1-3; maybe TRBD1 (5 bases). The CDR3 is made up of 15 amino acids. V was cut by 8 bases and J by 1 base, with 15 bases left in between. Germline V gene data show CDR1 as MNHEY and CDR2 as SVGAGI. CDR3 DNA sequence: TGTGCCAGCCGCAAGGGGATGGTGTCTGGAAACACCATATATTTT. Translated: CASRKGMVSGNTIYF.

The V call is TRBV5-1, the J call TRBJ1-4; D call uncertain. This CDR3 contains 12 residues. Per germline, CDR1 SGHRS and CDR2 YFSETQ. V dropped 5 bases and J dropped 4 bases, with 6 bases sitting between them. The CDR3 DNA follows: TGCGCCAGCAGGCCCGATAATGAAAAACTGTTTTTT. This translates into CASRPDNEKLFF.

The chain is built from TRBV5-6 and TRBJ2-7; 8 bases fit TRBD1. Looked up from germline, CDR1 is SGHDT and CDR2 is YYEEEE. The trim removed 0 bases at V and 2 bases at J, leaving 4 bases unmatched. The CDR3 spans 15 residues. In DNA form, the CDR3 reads TGTGCCAGCAGCTTGGGACAGGGGAAAACCTACGAGCAGTACTTC. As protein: CASSLGQGKTYEQYF.